Listed here are 2 T cell receptor beta chains from one sample, sequenced in a study of human T cells and chemical hapten exposure. As to time point: patch test 3, about 24 weeks after DPC sensitization. Treatment of the sample: therapeutic diphenylcyclopropenone sensitization with weekly scalp DPC. TCRdb called the RACE reads again in MiXCR, with one record for every CDR3 protein. The sample records approximately 160,000 distinct CDR3 sequences, 28% being singletons. The sample was whole blood, taken in connection with sensitization to the hapten diphenylcyclopropenone (DPC). All receptors derive from a woman aged 18-29 years with alopecia areata. Some clones in this sample may be carry-over from other donors' samples.

This clonotype has a handful of counts. The chain carries TRBV2 and TRBJ2-7; tentatively, D is TRBD1 (5 bases). V was shortened by 4 bases and J by 7 bases, with 17 bases between the two germline ends. Germline loops: CDR1 SNHLY, CDR2 FYNNEI. This CDR3 has 14 amino acids. DNA for the CDR3: TGTGCCAGCAGTGTGAGTAGGACAATGAGGGAGCAGTACTTC. Its translation is CASSVSRTMREQYF.

This clonotype was detected only a few times. J is TRBJ1-2 and V is TRBV12-3 or TRBV12-4; D ambiguous. The CDR3 runs 14 residues. With 1 base removed from V and 1 base from J, the gap between germline ends came to 7 bases. DNA of the CDR3: TGTGCCAGCAGTTTAGGGCGGCTTAACTATGGCTACACCTTC. It is translated as CASSLGRLNYGYTF.